This TCR beta chain was recorded in a study of beta chain features in type 1 diabetes. Regarding the study as a whole: Shorter TCRB CDR3s, moderately but significantly so, were found in Type 1 diabetes patients in all four CD4+ subsets.

Trimming shortened V by 7 bases and J by 7 bases, and 10 bases separated the two germline ends. This CDR3 has 10 amino acids. Germline values: CDR1 SQVTM, CDR2 ANQGSEA. On this clone itself: The antigen is unknown.

Isolated RNA was reverse transcribed in full, so expressed TCRB transcripts were sequenced. TCRdb keeps only in-frame clones here, not all; method: immunoSEQ multiplex PCR. This sample yields hundreds of thousands of clones, of which roughly 13% are seen a single time; approximately 0.021% belongs to the top ten. Input material: naive CD4+ T cells from blood. The source is a man aged 18 to 30 with type 1 diabetes. V is TRBV29-1 and J is TRBJ2-5, with D uncertain. CDR3 protein: CSASYSTQYF. The DNA for the CDR3 is TGCAGCGCCTCGTACTCGACCCAGTACTTC.